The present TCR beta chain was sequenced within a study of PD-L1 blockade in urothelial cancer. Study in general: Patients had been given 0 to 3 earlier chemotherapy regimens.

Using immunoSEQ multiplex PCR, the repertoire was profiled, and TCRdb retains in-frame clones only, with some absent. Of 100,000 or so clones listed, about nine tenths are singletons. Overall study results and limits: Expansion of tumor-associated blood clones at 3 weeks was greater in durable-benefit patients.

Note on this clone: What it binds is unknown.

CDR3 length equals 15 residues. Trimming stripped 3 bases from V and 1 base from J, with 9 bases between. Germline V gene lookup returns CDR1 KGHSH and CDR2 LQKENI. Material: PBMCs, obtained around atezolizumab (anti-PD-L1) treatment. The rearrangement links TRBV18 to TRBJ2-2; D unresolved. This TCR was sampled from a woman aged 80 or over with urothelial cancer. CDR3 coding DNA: TGTGCCAGCTCACCGTCGGCAGGGAACACCGGGGAGCTGTTTTTT. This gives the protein CASSPSAGNTGELFF.